Shown below are 26 T cell receptor beta chains from a single sample sequenced in a study of blood T cell repertoires in COVID-19. Assay: immunoSEQ multiplex PCR; the TCRdb copy retains only in-frame clones and omits some. The data contain some 42,000 clones, about 85% of them singletons. Sample: peripheral blood. The source is a human donor in a cohort sampled during active COVID-19.

This chain links TRBV5-1 with TRBJ2-1, with unresolved D. The germline V gene encodes CDR1 SGHRS and CDR2 YFSETQ. Trimming stripped 4 bases from V and 8 bases from J, with 7 bases between. The CDR3 has 11 amino acids. The chain's CDR3 is CASSPGYEQFF. CDR3 DNA sequence: TGCGCCAGCAGCCCGGGTTATGAGCAGTTCTTC.

This chain links TRBV5-1 with TRBJ1-6; 8 nucleotides agree with TRBD1. This CDR3 is built from 14 residues. From germline, CDR1 is SGHRS and CDR2 YFSETQ. Trimming at V came to 4 bases and at J to 10 bases, leaving 7 bases not matched to a gene. The CDR3, as DNA: TGCGCCAGCAGCCCGGGACAGGAGGGGTCACCCCTCCACTTT. Encoded protein: CASSPGQEGSPLHF.

The V call is TRBV6-5, the J call TRBJ1-2; D gene unclear. V lost 5 bases to trimming and J lost 7 bases, with 14 bases between them. The CDR3 is 13 residues long. The germline CDR1 and CDR2 sequences are MNHEY and SVGAGI. The CDR3 protein is CASSLDNSGGYTF. CDR3 DNA sequence: TGTGCCAGCAGTCTTGATAATTCGGGTGGCTACACCTTC.

This clone was seen only a few times. The chain uses TRBV10-1 and TRBJ1-6; a weak D match, TRBD1 (5 bases). There are 13 residues in the CDR3. The V end was cut by 3 bases, the J end by 7 bases, with 7 bases between. CDR1 and CDR2 (germline): WNHNN, SYGVQD (reference sequence). CDR3: CASSDRVNSPLHF. CDR3 nucleotide sequence: TGCGCCAGCAGTGACAGGGTAAATTCACCCCTCCACTTT.

The rearrangement joins TRBV19 to TRBJ2-7, with D tentatively TRBD2 (6 bases). Between the trimmed V and J ends, which lost 5 bases and 4 bases, there was a span of 15 bases. The germline V gene has CDR1 LNHDA and CDR2 SQIVND (reference sequence). The CDR3 covers 14 residues. This CDR3 is CASSLQEGLYEQYF. In nucleotides, the CDR3 is TGTGCCAGTAGTCTCCAGGAGGGGTTGTACGAGCAGTACTTC.

The chain joins TRBV5-4 to TRBJ2-1; 7 bases fit TRBD2. Germline loops: CDR1 SGHNT, CDR2 YYREEE (reference sequence). The CDR3 totals 14 residues. Unmatched junction bases numbered 4, after V lost 2 bases and J lost 5 bases. CDR3 DNA: TGTGCCAGCAGCTTAGTGGGGGGGAACAATGAGCAGTTCTTC. As protein: CASSLVGGNNEQFF.

Comment on this clone: The same CDR3 arises from other DNA sequences in this sample as well. The chain has TRBV5-1 and TRBJ2-5, with a tentative D call TRBD2 (5 bases). From germline, CDR1 is SGHRS and CDR2 YFSETQ. The V end lost 0 bases, the J end lost 2 bases, and 8 bases lay between the germline ends. This CDR3 has 14 amino acids. The CDR3 DNA sequence: TGCGCCAGCAGCTTGGGGACTTTACAAGAGACCCAGTACTTC. It yields the protein CASSLGTLQETQYF.

This clone was seen more than once but under ten times. The CDR3 sequence: CASSQGAMTYEQYF. The CDR3 bases are TGTGCCAGCTCACAGGGGGCCATGACCTACGAGCAGTACTTC. V gene TRBV18 combines with J gene TRBJ2-7, with 7 bases that match TRBD1. After removal of 4 bases from V and 2 bases from J, the junction contained 5 bases not matched to a gene. CDR1 and CDR2 from the germline V gene are KGHSH and LQKENI. CDR3 length equals 14 residues.

The chain combines TRBV6-2 or TRBV6-3 with TRBJ2-7, with D unclear. With 2 bases removed from V and 0 bases from J, the gap between germline ends came to 14 bases. This CDR3 is built from 16 residues. Germline CDR1 and CDR2: MNHEY and SVGEGT. This CDR3 reads CASSYSSLLSSYEQYF. CDR3 DNA: TGTGCCAGCAGTTACAGTTCCCTCCTTAGCTCCTACGAGCAGTACTTC.

This chain joins TRBV7-9 and TRBJ2-7; 7 bases are a match to TRBD2. The CDR3 length is 16 residues. The germline gives CDR1 SEHNR, CDR2 FQNEAQ (reference sequence). V was pared by 4 bases and J by 2 bases, with 11 bases of the junction left unmatched. The CDR3 loop reads CASSSKWEGPPYEQYF. The CDR3, as DNA: TGTGCCAGCAGCTCTAAATGGGAGGGTCCGCCCTACGAGCAGTACTTC.

This sequence joins TRBV5-1 and TRBJ2-3; 7 bases are shared with TRBD2. The CDR3 contains 14 residues. The junction had 3 bases not matched to a gene; V was cut back by 5 bases and J by 0 bases. CDR1 and CDR2 from the germline V gene are SGHRS and YFSETQ. This CDR3 reads CASRGGPSTDTQYF. In DNA, the CDR3 is TGCGCCAGCAGGGGAGGGCCTAGCACAGATACGCAGTATTTT.

The chain links TRBV6-1 to TRBJ2-3; TRBD2 might be the D (6 bases). V lost 1 base and J 4 bases, leaving 15 bases between the germline ends. The CDR3 loop spans 16 amino acids. Germline CDR1 reads MNHNS; CDR2 reads SASEGT. Written as DNA, the CDR3 is TGTGCCAGCAGTGAAGGATTAGCGGTTTCAGCAGATACGCAGTATTTT. It encodes CASSEGLAVSADTQYF.

The rearrangement joins TRBV6-2 or TRBV6-3 to TRBJ2-6, with a weak D call TRBD2 (7 bases). The CDR3 sequence is 15 residues long. The germline CDR1 and CDR2 sequences are MNHEY and SVGEGT. V dropped 5 bases and J dropped 4 bases, with 12 bases sitting between them. The CDR3 here is CASSRGGAGANVLTF. Written as DNA, the CDR3 is TGTGCCAGCAGTCGAGGGGGGGCAGGGGCCAACGTCCTGACTTTC.

V and J are TRBV7-2 and TRBJ2-2, with 7 bases matching TRBD2. The CDR3 length is 17 residues. The germline gives CDR1 SGHTA, CDR2 FQGNSA. Trimming at V came to 5 bases and at J to 7 bases, leaving 16 bases not matched to a gene. The CDR3 is CASSPSGGAGRSGELFF. Here the CDR3 DNA reads TGTGCCAGCAGCCCTAGTGGTGGAGCGGGAAGGAGCGGGGAGCTGTTTTTT. The variable domain in full, completed from reference TRBV7-2 and TRBJ2-2, reads GAGVSQSPSNKVTEKGKDVELRCDPISGHTALYWYRQSLGQGLEFLIYFQGNSAPDKSGLPSDRFSAERTGGSVSTLTIQRTQQEDSAVYLCASSPSGGAGRSGELFFGEGSRLTVL.

The chain joins TRBV4-2 to TRBJ2-3; 8 bases line up with TRBD2. With 1 base clipped from V and 3 bases from J, the junction kept 6 bases outside the gene matches. Germline CDR1 and CDR2: LGHNA and YNFKEQ. This CDR3 spans 16 amino acids. The CDR3 loop reads CASSQGLARGTDTQYF. CDR3 DNA sequence: TGTGCCAGCAGCCAAGGACTAGCGCGGGGGACAGATACGCAGTATTTT.

V is TRBV6-5 and J is TRBJ1-2, with D maybe TRBD1 (6 bases). Trimming removed 6 bases from V and 4 bases from J, with 18 bases in between. The V gene's germline CDR1 is MNHEY and CDR2 SVGAGI. This CDR3 comprises 15 residues. CDR3: CASSETGRPGYGYTF. The CDR3 DNA reads as TGTGCCAGCAGCGAGACAGGACGACCCGGCTATGGCTACACCTTC.

The gene calls are TRBV28 and TRBJ1-3; tentative D call: TRBD1 (6 bases). Germline CDR1 MDHEN, CDR2 SYDVKM. The CDR3 loop spans 14 amino acids. V was clipped by 6 bases and J by 4 bases, with 13 bases between them. This CDR3 reads CASRSSGAGNTIYF. The CDR3 coding sequence is TGTGCCAGCAGGTCGTCAGGGGCGGGAAACACCATATATTTT.

The chain links TRBV3-1 (or the pseudogene TRBV3-2) to TRBJ2-7, with TRBD1 as a possible D gene (7 bases). Germline CDR1 reads LGHDT; CDR2 reads YNNKEL (reference sequence). The CDR3 is made up of 16 amino acids. Trimming took off 5 bases at V and 3 bases at J, with 20 bases between the two ends. CDR3 protein: CASSAWNRGLLYEQYF. CDR3 in DNA: TGTGCCAGCAGCGCGTGGAACAGGGGACTCCTCTACGAGCAGTACTTC.

In the case of this clone: Different DNA sequences within this sample yield the same CDR3. CDR3 sequence reads: CASSYRGSTDTQYF. The CDR3 nucleotides are TGTGCCAGCAGTTACAGGGGGAGCACAGATACGCAGTATTTT. J is TRBJ2-3 and V is TRBV28; TRBD1 matches 8 bases. This CDR3 spans 14 amino acids. Germline V CDR1 and CDR2: MDHEN, SYDVKM. V was pared by 4 bases and J by 0 bases, with 0 bases of the junction left unmatched.

The rearrangement joins TRBV6-2 or TRBV6-3 to TRBJ1-1; no definite D call. Per germline, CDR1 MNHEY and CDR2 SVGEGT. The CDR3 covers 14 residues. V lost 6 bases, J lost 1 base, and 12 bases lay in between. The CDR3: CASRYKHPNTEAFF. For the CDR3, the DNA is TGTGCCAGCAGATACAAACACCCGAACACTGAAGCTTTCTTT.

This chain links TRBV18 with TRBJ2-3; D may be TRBD1 (6 bases). The CDR3 extends over 15 amino acids. V dropped 6 bases and J dropped 0 bases, with 13 bases sitting between them. Germline V gene sequence: CDR1 KGHSH, CDR2 LQKENI. The CDR3 sequence: CASSQDRQSTDTQYF. CDR3 nucleotides: TGTGCCAGCTCCCAAGACAGGCAAAGCACAGATACGCAGTATTTT.

The V gene is TRBV28, the J gene TRBJ2-2, with TRBD1 matching over 8 bases. J was trimmed by 4 bases and V by 10 bases; bases with no gene match: 14. Germline values: CDR1 MDHEN, CDR2 SYDVKM. CDR3 size: 16 residues. The CDR3 bases are TGTGCCACCGGAGCGTGGGGGACAGGAACCACCGGGGAGCTGTTTTTT. This codes for CATGAWGTGTTGELFF.

The chain employs TRBV28 and TRBJ1-2; D is ambiguous. Trimming removed 3 bases from V and 0 bases from J, with 5 bases in between. The CDR3 contains 13 residues. Germline CDR1 and CDR2: MDHEN and SYDVKM. CDR3 sequence: CASSFGANYGYTF. The CDR3 bases are TGTGCCAGCAGTTTCGGTGCTAACTATGGCTACACCTTC.

The chain employs TRBV18 and TRBJ1-1; D unclear. The germline V gene encodes CDR1 KGHSH and CDR2 LQKENI. The CDR3 runs to 10 residues. V dropped 5 bases and J dropped 5 bases, with 3 bases sitting between them. CDR3 bases: TGTGCCAGCTCAGCGACTGAAGCTTTCTTT. Its protein product is CASSATEAFF.

V and J are TRBV6-2 or TRBV6-3 and TRBJ1-1, with D possibly TRBD1 on 5 matching bases. Germline V lookup: CDR1 MNHEY, CDR2 SVGEGT. CDR3 length: 14 amino acids. V was pared by 5 bases and J by 1 base, with 11 bases between. The CDR3 DNA is TGTGCCAGCAGTCAAGGGGCCGCGAACACTGAAGCTTTCTTT. Translation gives CASSQGAANTEAFF.

The chain combines TRBV6-1 with TRBJ1-2; 8 positions match TRBD1. CDR1 MNHNS and CDR2 SASEGT come from the germline V gene. Unmatched junction bases numbered 3, after V lost 3 bases and J lost 6 bases. CDR3 size: 13 residues. CDR3 amino acids: CASSDRGQDGYTF. The CDR3 DNA sequence: TGTGCCAGCAGTGACAGGGGGCAGGATGGCTACACCTTC.